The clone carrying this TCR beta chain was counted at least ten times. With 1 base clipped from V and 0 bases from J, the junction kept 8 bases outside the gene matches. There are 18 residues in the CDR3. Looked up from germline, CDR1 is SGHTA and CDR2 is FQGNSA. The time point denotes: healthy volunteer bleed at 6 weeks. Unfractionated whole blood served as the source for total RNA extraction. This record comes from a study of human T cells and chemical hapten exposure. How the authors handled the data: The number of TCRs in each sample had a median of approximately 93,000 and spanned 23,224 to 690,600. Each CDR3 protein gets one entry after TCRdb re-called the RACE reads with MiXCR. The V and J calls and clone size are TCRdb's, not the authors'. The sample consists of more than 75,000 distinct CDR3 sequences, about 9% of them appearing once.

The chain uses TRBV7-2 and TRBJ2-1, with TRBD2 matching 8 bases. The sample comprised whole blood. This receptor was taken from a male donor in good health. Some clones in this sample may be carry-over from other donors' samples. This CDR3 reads CASSLVSGNHGSYNEQFF. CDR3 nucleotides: TGTGCCAGCAGCTTAGTTAGCGGGAATCACGGCTCCTACAATGAGCAGTTCTTC.